The rows below give T cell receptor beta chains drawn from one sample of a study of shared clonotypes between healthy human individuals. The table came from immunoSEQ multiplex PCR; TCRdb's copy has only in-frame clones and leaves some out. This sample yields some 2,500,000 clones, of which roughly 93% are seen a single time; about 0.39% belongs to the top ten. The sample consisted of naive CD4+ T cells from PBMCs. The receptor set was obtained from a man younger than 35 in good health. Some clones in this sample may be carry-over from other donors' samples. The CDR3 runs from the conserved cysteine through the conserved F or W. The D gene is left open where the match is weak.

length	D	V	J	CDR3
13	NA	TRBV5-1	TRBJ1-4	CASSFATNEKLFF
17	TRBD2	TRBV11-3	TRBJ2-1	CASSFQSTSGSYNEQFF
13	NA	TRBV29-1	TRBJ1-1	CSVVWQPNTEAFF
17	TRBD2	TRBV6-1	TRBJ2-7	CASSEYFSTSGRGEQYF
15	NA	TRBV19	TRBJ2-5	CASRSRSAPLETQYF
15	NA	TRBV28	TRBJ1-1	CASSTEGEMNTEAFF
16	NA	TRBV6-5	TRBJ2-4	CASSSRGRGGKNIQYF
15	TRBD1	TRBV6-5	TRBJ1-2	CASSAIRDRQYGYTF
13	NA	TRBV28	TRBJ1-1	CASSSPLNTEAFF
15	TRBD2	TRBV9	TRBJ2-1	CASSDSGRTYNEQFF
15	TRBD1	TRBV5-5	TRBJ2-7	CASSYGTGIAYEQYF
15	NA	TRBV5-1	TRBJ2-1	CASSLAEGIYNEQFF
13	NA	TRBV11-3	TRBJ2-5	CASSLAPGETQYF
15	TRBD1	TRBV2	TRBJ2-3	CASSELTGTTDTQYF
16	NA	TRBV11-2	TRBJ2-1	CASRHPEAASYNEQFF
11	NA	TRBV20-1	TRBJ2-5	CSARAQETQYF
19	TRBD2	TRBV19	TRBJ2-3	CASSFTRLAGGSSTDTQYF
15	NA	TRBV15	TRBJ1-5	CATSRAVGGNQPQHF
16	NA	TRBV7-6	TRBJ1-3	CASSLGFPGAGNTIYF
16	NA	TRBV27	TRBJ2-3	CASSSTPSSGTDTQYF
15	NA	TRBV5-1	TRBJ2-7	CASSARPGPNYEQYF
13	TRBD1	TRBV5-1	TRBJ1-2	CASSRDRPDGYTF
14	NA	TRBV7-8	TRBJ1-1	CASSLDSQFSEAFF
15	NA	TRBV7-9	TRBJ1-1	CASSLGGDGDTEAFF
14	NA	TRBV28	TRBJ1-5	CASSPGQSNQPQHF
15	NA	TRBV18	TRBJ2-3	CASSRNRQVSDTQYF
18	TRBD2	TRBV7-3	TRBJ2-1	CASSPSMRAGGKYNEQFF
15	NA	TRBV5-6	TRBJ2-1	CASSRGGGQYNEQFF